This entry lists 10 T cell receptor beta chains sequenced from one sample in a study of tumor T cells in aggressive B-cell lymphoma. The protocol was immunoSEQ multiplex PCR, while the TCRdb copy is restricted to in-frame clones and leaves out a portion. The repertoire holds fewer than 1,500 clones, with roughly 97% as singletons. The sample consisted of tumor tissue. The receptors come from an adult with diffuse large B cell lymphoma.

The rearrangement links TRBV20-1 to TRBJ1-2, with 7 bases that match TRBD1. The CDR3 covers 11 residues. V was clipped by 7 bases and J by 7 bases; unmatched bases: 6. CDR1 and CDR2 (germline): DFQATT, SNEGSKA (reference sequence). CDR3 loop: CSVIRTGGYTF. CDR3 nucleotide sequence: TGCAGTGTTATCCGGACAGGTGGCTACACCTTC.

The CDR3 loop reads CASSLQEIANTGELFF. For the CDR3, the DNA is TGTGCCAGCAGCTTACAAGAGATCGCGAACACCGGGGAGCTGTTTTTT. The V and J genes are TRBV7-2 and TRBJ2-2, with D unclear. This CDR3 is built from 16 residues. V was shortened by 2 bases and J by 0 bases, with 10 bases between the two germline ends. Germline V CDR1 and CDR2: SGHTA, FQGNSA.

The J gene is TRBJ1-2, the V gene TRBV19; 7 positions agree with TRBD1. The V and J ends lost 5 bases and 4 bases, in that order; junction bases with no gene match: 7. Germline V gives CDR1 LNHDA, CDR2 SQIVND (reference sequence). The CDR3 totals 14 residues. The CDR3 is CASSVSTGFYGYTF. The CDR3 coding sequence is TGTGCCAGTAGTGTCTCGACAGGGTTCTATGGCTACACCTTC.

The chain links TRBV5-6 to TRBJ1-6; no clear D. Trimming pared 0 bases from V and 6 bases from J, leaving 7 bases between. Germline CDR1 reads SGHDT; CDR2 reads YYEEEE. The CDR3 has 14 residues. The CDR3 loop reads CASSLAGLNSPLHF. The CDR3 DNA follows: TGTGCCAGCAGCTTGGCGGGTCTTAATTCACCCCTCCACTTT.

The chain combines TRBV5-1 with TRBJ2-5, with 7 bases identical to TRBD1. Germline V CDR1 and CDR2: SGHRS, YFSETQ. The length of the CDR3 is 14 residues. J gave up 1 base and V 0 bases, and 0 bases lay outside the gene matches. For the CDR3, the DNA is TGCGCCAGCAGCTTGGGGGACAGCCAAGAGACCCAGTACTTC. Its translation: CASSLGDSQETQYF.

CDR3 nucleotides: TGTGCCAGCAGCCTAGCAGGGGGCCACGAGCAGTACTTC. Protein product: CASSLAGGHEQYF. This chain links TRBV7-3 with TRBJ2-7, with 8 bases matching TRBD1. The CDR3 is 13 residues long. With V trimmed by 5 bases and J by 5 bases, 5 bases remained unmatched. Germline V gene lookup returns CDR1 SGHTA and CDR2 FQGTGA.

This chain links TRBV4-1 with TRBJ1-5; 7 bases align to TRBD1. The CDR3 covers 15 residues. Germline CDR1 MGHRA, CDR2 YSYEKL. V shed 6 bases and J 7 bases; nucleotides not matched to a gene: 12. CDR3 bases: TGCGCCAGCAGTCCACATTTAACAGGGGAACAGCCCCAGCATTTT. It codes for CASSPHLTGEQPQHF.

J is TRBJ2-5 and V is TRBV15, with D possibly matching TRBD2 (6 bases). The CDR3 is 14 amino acids. Germline loops: CDR1 LNHNV, CDR2 YYDKDF (reference sequence). V shed 1 base and J shed 8 bases, with 14 bases lying between them. The CDR3 here is CATSRVAGQGTQYF. The CDR3 region has the DNA TGTGCCACCAGCAGAGTGGCGGGGCAGGGAACCCAGTACTTC.

V and J are TRBV10-3 and TRBJ1-5; 7 bases align to TRBD1. Germline V gene sequence: CDR1 ENHRY, CDR2 SYGVKD. V gave up 6 bases and J gave up 4 bases; unmatched junction bases: 6. This CDR3 has 14 amino acids. The CDR3 here is CAISTGADNQPQHF. For the CDR3, the DNA is TGTGCCATCAGCACAGGGGCCGATAATCAGCCCCAGCATTTT.

The chain has TRBV27 and TRBJ2-5, with 8 nucleotides matching TRBD1. The CDR3 sequence is 14 residues long. V gave up 4 bases and J gave up 2 bases; unmatched junction bases: 3. Germline CDR1 reads MNHEY; CDR2 reads SMNVEV (reference sequence). The CDR3 spells CASSSRTGQETQYF. The CDR3 nucleotides read TGTGCCAGCAGTTCCAGGACAGGGCAAGAGACCCAGTACTTC.